The rows below give T cell receptor beta chains drawn from one sample of a study of cytomegalovirus exposure and HLA in healthy donors. TCRdb's table, derived via immunoSEQ multiplex PCR, lists solely in-frame clones and lacks some. This table has 50,000 to 80,000 clones, around 74% appearing once. Sequencing was done on a sample of PBMCs. The origin of the receptors is a male donor in good health and CMV-seropositive. Both conserved end residues are part of each CDR3. Each record gives: D gene, CDR3 length, clone size, V gene, J gene, CDR3 DNA, CDR3 protein. A D gene is named only where the DNA matches it firmly. Clone size, where shown, is once, few, many, or a class for clones that have expanded.

NA	14	NA	TRBV28	TRBJ2-7	TGTGCCAGCACTCAACCGTGGGCCCCTTTCGAGCAGTACTTC	CASTQPWAPFEQYF
NA	13	NA	TRBV11-2	TRBJ1-1	TGTGCCAGCAGCTTAGCCGGGAACACTGAAGCTTTCTTT	CASSLAGNTEAFF
TRBD1	14	few	TRBV4-1	TRBJ2-7	TGCGCCAGCAGCCAGAGGACAGGATCCTACGAGCAGTACTTC	CASSQRTGSYEQYF
NA	15	NA	TRBV7-3	TRBJ1-2	TGTGCCAGCAGCGGATCACACGGGGTTAGTGTGGGCTACACCTTC	CASSGSHGVSVGYTF
TRBD1	13	NA	TRBV7-2	TRBJ2-7	TGTGCCAGCAGCTTAACAGGGGACTACGAGCAGTACTTC	CASSLTGDYEQYF
NA	11	few	TRBV19	TRBJ1-4	TGTGCCAGTAGGCGTAATGAAAAACTGTTTTTT	CASRRNEKLFF
TRBD1	15	NA	TRBV4-3	TRBJ1-2	TGCGCCAGCAGCCAAGAAACAGGGGGAAACTATGGCTACACCTTC	CASSQETGGNYGYTF
NA	15	few	TRBV2	TRBJ2-3	TGTGCCAGCAGGGAACTAGCCTCTAGCACAGATACGCAGTATTTT	CASRELASSTDTQYF
NA	12	few	TRBV29-1	TRBJ2-7	TGCAGCGTTGGAGGGGGCTCCTACGAGCAGTACTTC	CSVGGGSYEQYF
NA	11	NA	TRBV29-1	TRBJ2-3	TGCAGCGGCCTGGCGGGGAGCACGCAGTATTTT	CSGLAGSTQYF
TRBD1	14	NA	TRBV5-1	TRBJ1-2	TGCGCCAGCAGTCAAGGGACAGCTAACTATGGCTACACCTTC	CASSQGTANYGYTF
TRBD1	15	NA	TRBV9	TRBJ2-7	TGTGCCAGCAGCCCAGGGGGACAGGGGACCTACGAGCAGTACTTC	CASSPGGQGTYEQYF
NA	12	NA	TRBV30	TRBJ2-3	TGTGCCTGGAGTGCCCAGGGTCTTACGCAGTATTTT	CAWSAQGLTQYF
NA	16	NA	TRBV27	TRBJ2-7	TGTGCCAGCAGTTTATCAGGCGGGCAGGTCACCTACGAGCAGTACTTC	CASSLSGGQVTYEQYF
TRBD1	13	NA	TRBV30	TRBJ1-5	TGTGCCTGGAGTGTACAGGGGGGGCTGCCCCAGCATTTT	CAWSVQGGLPQHF
TRBD1	15	NA	TRBV28	TRBJ2-7	TGTGCCAGCACCCGATCAGGGGGCCTCTCCTACGAGCAGTACTTC	CASTRSGGLSYEQYF
NA	13	NA	TRBV19	TRBJ2-7	TGTGCCAGTAGTCTACAGGGTTCCTACGAGCAGTACTTC	CASSLQGSYEQYF
TRBD2	13	NA	TRBV18	TRBJ2-7	TGTGCCAGCTCACCGGGGGGGTACGGCGAGCAGTACTTC	CASSPGGYGEQYF
NA	14	few	TRBV5-1	TRBJ1-1	TGCGCCAGCAGCCCGGGGGTTGGGGACACTGAAGCTTTCTTT	CASSPGVGDTEAFF
NA	14	NA	TRBV27	TRBJ1-2	TGTGCCAGCAGCCTTACAGCGGCAGACTATGGCTACACCTTC	CASSLTAADYGYTF